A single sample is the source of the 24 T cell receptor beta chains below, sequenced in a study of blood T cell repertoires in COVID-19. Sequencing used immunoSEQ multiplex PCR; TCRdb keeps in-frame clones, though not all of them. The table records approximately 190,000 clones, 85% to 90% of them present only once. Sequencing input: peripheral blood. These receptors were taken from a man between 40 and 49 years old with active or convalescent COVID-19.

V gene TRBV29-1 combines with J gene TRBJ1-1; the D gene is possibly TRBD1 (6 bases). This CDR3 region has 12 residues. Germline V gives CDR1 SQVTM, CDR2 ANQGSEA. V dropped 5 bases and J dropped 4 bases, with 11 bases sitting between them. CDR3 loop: CSVQQGFTEAFF. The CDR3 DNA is TGCAGCGTTCAACAGGGTTTCACTGAAGCTTTCTTT.

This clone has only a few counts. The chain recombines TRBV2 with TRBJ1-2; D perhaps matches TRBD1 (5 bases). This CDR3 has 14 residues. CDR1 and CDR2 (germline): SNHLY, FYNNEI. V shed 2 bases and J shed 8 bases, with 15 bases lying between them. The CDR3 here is CASSESREIGGYTF. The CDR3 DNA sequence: TGTGCCAGCAGTGAATCCAGGGAAATTGGAGGCTACACCTTC.

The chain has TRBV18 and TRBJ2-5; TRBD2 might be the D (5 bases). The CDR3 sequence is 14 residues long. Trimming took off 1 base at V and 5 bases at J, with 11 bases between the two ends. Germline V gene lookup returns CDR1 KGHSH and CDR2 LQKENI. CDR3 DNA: TGTGCCAGCTCACCACGGGGAGAAGGGGAGACCCAGTACTTC. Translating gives CASSPRGEGETQYF. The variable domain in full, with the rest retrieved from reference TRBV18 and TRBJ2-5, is NAGVMQNPRHLVRRRGQEARLRCSPMKGHSHVYWYRQLPEEGLKFMVYLQKENIIDESGMPKERFSAEFPKEGPSILRIQQVVRGDSAAYFCASSPRGEGETQYFGPGTRLLVL.

CDR3 sequence (DNA): TGTGCCAGCAGCCATCGGCGGGAGCGGATGATTTTGGGGGGCGCCGGGGAGCTGTTTTTT. This encodes CASSHRRERMILGGAGELFF. This sequence joins TRBV3-1 (or the pseudogene TRBV3-2) and TRBJ2-2; D may be TRBD2 (7 bases). This CDR3 is built from 20 residues. The germline gives CDR1 LGHDT, CDR2 YNNKEL (reference sequence). The germline V and J ends were trimmed by 3 bases and 6 bases, with 29 bases remaining between them.

CDR3 residues: CASRRQTGGTEQFF. The CDR3 DNA sequence: TGTGCCAGCAGGAGACAAACCGGGGGGACTGAGCAGTTCTTC. The chain recombines TRBV2 with TRBJ2-1, with 7 bases identical to TRBD2. The CDR3 contains 14 residues. From germline, CDR1 is SNHLY and CDR2 FYNNEI. Unmatched junction bases numbered 11, after V lost 6 bases and J lost 9 bases.

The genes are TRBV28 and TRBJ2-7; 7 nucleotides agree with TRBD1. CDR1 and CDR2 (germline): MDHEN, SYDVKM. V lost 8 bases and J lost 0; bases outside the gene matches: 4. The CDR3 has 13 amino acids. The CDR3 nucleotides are TGTGCCAGCGCTCGACAGGGCTCCTACGAGCAGTACTTC. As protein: CASARQGSYEQYF.

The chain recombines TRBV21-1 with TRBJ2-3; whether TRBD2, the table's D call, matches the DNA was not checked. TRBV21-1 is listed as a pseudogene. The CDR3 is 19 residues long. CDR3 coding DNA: TGTGCCAGCAAGGGCCCCTCAGGGAGGGGGGTAGGGAGGACAGATACGCAGTATTTT. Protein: CASKGPSGRGVGRTDTQYF.

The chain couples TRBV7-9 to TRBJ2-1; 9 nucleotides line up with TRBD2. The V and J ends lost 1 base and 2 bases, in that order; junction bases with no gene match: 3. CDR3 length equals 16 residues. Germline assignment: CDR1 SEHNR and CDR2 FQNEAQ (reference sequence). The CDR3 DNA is TGTGCCAGCAGCTTAGGCGGGGGGGCCCCCTACAATGAGCAGTTCTTC. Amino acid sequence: CASSLGGGAPYNEQFF. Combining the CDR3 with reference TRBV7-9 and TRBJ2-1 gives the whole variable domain DTGVSQNPRHKITKRGQNVTFRCDPISEHNRLYWYRQTLGQGPEFLTYFQNEAQLEKSRLLSDRFSAERPKGSFSTLEIQRTEQGDSAMYLCASSLGGGAPYNEQFFGPGTRLTVL.

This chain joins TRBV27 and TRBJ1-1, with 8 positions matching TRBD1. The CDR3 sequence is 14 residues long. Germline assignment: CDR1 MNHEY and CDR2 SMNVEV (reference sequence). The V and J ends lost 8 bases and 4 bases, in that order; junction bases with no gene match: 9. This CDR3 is CASGSRDRSTEAFF. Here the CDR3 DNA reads TGTGCCAGCGGAAGCCGGGACAGGAGCACTGAAGCTTTCTTT.

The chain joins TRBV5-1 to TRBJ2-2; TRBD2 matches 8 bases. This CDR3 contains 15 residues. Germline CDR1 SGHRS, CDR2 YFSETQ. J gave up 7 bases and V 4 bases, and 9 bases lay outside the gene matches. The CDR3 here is CASSRGGPGGGELFF. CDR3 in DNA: TGCGCCAGCAGCCGGGGGGGCCCAGGAGGCGGGGAGCTGTTTTTT.

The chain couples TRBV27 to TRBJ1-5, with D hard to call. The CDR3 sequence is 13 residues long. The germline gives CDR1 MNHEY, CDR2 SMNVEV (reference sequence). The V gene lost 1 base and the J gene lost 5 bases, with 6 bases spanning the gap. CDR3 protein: CASSLWADQPQHF. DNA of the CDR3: TGTGCCAGCAGTTTATGGGCTGATCAGCCCCAGCATTTT.

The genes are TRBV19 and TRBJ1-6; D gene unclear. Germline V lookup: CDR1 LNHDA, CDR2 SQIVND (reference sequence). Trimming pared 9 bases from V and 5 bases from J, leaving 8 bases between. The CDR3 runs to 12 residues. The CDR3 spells CASKRDNSPLHF. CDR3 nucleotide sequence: TGTGCCAGCAAAAGAGATAATTCACCCCTCCACTTT. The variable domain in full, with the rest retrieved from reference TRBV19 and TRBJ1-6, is DGGITQSPKYLFRKEGQNVTLSCEQNLNHDAMYWYRQDPGQGLRLIYYSQIVNDFQKGDIAEGYSVSREKKESFPLTVTSAQKNPTAFYLCASKRDNSPLHFGNGTRLTVT.

The CDR3 protein is CASSLDRANYGYTF. CDR3 DNA sequence: TGTGCCAGCAGCCTCGATAGAGCTAACTATGGCTACACCTTC. V is TRBV3-1 (or the pseudogene TRBV3-2) and J is TRBJ1-2; D gene ambiguous. Between the trimmed V and J ends, which lost 4 bases and 0 bases, there was a span of 9 bases. This CDR3 comprises 14 residues. Germline assignment: CDR1 LGHDT and CDR2 YNNKEL (reference sequence).

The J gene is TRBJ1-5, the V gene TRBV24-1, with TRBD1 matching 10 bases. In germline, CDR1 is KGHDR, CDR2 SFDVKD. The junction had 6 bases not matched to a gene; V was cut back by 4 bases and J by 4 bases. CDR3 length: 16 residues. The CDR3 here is CATSEAGTGDNQPQHF. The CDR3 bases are TGTGCCACCAGTGAGGCCGGGACAGGGGATAATCAGCCCCAGCATTTT.

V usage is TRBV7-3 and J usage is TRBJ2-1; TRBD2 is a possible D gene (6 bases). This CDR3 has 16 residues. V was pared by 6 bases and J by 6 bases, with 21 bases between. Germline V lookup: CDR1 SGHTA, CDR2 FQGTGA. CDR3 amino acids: CASSRLRTTRRNEQFF. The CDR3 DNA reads TGTGCCAGCAGTCGCCTCCGGACTACCCGACGCAATGAGCAGTTCTTC. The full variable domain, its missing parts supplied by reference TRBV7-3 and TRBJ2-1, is GAGVSQTPSNKVTEKGKYVELRCDPISGHTALYWYRQSLGQGPEFLIYFQGTGAADDSGLPNDRFFAVRPEGSVSTLKIQRTERGDSAVYLCASSRLRTTRRNEQFFGPGTRLTVL.

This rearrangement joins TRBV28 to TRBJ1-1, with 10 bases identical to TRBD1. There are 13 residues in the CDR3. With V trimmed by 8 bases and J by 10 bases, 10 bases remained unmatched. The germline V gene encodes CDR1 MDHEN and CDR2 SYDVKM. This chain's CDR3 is CASLPPGTGVAFF. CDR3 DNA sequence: TGTGCCAGCTTGCCTCCCGGGACAGGGGTAGCTTTCTTT.

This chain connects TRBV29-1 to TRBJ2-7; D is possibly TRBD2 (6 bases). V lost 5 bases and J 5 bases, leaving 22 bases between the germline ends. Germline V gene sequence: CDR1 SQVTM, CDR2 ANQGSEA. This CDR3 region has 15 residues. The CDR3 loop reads CSVREDSSGRNEQYF. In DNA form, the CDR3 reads TGCAGCGTTCGAGAAGACAGCTCAGGGAGGAACGAGCAGTACTTC.

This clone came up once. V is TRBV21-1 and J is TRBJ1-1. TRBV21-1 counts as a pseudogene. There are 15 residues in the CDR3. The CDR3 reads CASSKGYGVNTEAFF. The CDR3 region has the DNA TGTGCCAGCAGCAAAGGGTACGGGGTGAACACTGAAGCTTTCTTT.

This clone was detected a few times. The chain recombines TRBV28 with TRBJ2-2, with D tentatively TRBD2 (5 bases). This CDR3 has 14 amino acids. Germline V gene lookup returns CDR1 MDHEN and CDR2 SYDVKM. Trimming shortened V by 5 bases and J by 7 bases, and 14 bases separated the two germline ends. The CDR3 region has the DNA TGTGCCAGCAGTCCCGGGATAGGTCGCGGGGAGCTGTTTTTT. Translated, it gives CASSPGIGRGELFF. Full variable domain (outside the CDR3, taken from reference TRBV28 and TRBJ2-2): DVKVTQSSRYLVKRTGEKVFLECVQDMDHENMFWYRQDPGLGLRLIYFSYDVKMKEKGDIPEGYSVSREKKERFSLILESASTNQTSMYLCASSPGIGRGELFFGEGSRLTVL.

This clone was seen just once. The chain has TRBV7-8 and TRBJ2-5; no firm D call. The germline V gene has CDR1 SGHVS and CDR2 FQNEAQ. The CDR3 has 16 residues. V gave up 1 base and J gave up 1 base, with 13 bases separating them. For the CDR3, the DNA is TGTGCCAGCAGCTTAGATCTCCGTGACTTCCAAGAGACCCAGTACTTC. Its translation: CASSLDLRDFQETQYF. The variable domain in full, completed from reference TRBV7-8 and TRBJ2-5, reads GAGVSQSPRYKVAKRGQDVALRCDPISGHVSLFWYQQALGQGPEFLTYFQNEAQLDKSGLPSDRFFAERPEGSVSTLKIQRTQQEDSAVYLCASSLDLRDFQETQYFGPGTRLLVL.

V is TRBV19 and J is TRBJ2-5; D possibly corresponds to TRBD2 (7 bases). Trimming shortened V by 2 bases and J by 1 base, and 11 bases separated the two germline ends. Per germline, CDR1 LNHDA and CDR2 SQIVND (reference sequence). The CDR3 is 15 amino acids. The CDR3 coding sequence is TGTGCCAGTAGTATAAACGGGGGGCCCCAAGAGACCCAGTACTTC. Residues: CASSINGGPQETQYF.

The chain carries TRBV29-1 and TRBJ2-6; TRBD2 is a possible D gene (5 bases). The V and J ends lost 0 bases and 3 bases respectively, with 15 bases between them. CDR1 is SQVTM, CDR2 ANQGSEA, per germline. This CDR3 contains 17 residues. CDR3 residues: CSVEELGYRRGANVLTF. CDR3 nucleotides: TGCAGCGTTGAAGAACTAGGTTACCGTCGTGGGGCCAACGTCCTGACTTTC.

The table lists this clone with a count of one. The CDR3 DNA is TGTGCCAGCAGCCTGGGGCCGGCGGAAAAACTGTTTTTT. It codes for CASSLGPAEKLFF. V usage is TRBV7-2 and J usage is TRBJ1-4; D may be TRBD1 (5 bases). Germline V gene lookup returns CDR1 SGHTA and CDR2 FQGNSA. The ends were cut back, 5 bases at V and 8 bases at J, with 12 bases in the middle. The CDR3 covers 13 residues.

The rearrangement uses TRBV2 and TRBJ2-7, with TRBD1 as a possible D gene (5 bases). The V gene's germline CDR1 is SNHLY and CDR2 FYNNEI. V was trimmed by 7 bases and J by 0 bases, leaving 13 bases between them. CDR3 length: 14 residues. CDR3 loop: CASIDSESSYEQYF. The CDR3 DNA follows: TGTGCCAGCATTGACAGCGAAAGCTCCTACGAGCAGTACTTC.